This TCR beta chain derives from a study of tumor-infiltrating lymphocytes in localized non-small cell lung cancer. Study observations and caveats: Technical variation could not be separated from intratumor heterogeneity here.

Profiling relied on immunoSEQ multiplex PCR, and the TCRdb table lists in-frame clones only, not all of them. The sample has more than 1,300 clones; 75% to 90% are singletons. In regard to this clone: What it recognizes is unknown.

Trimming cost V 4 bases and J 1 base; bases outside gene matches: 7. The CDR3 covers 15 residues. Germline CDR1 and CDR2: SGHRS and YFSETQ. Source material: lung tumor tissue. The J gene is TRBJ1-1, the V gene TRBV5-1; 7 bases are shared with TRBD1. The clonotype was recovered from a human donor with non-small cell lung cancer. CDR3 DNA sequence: TGCGCCAGCAGCAGCCAGGGGGGACGGAACACTGAAGCTTTCTTT. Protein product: CASSSQGGRNTEAFF.